This T cell receptor beta chain was sequenced in a study of blood T cell repertoires in COVID-19. Sequencing was performed with immunoSEQ multiplex PCR; in TCRdb, only in-frame clones are kept and a portion is missing. This sample has over 80,000 clones; more than 80% occur once, and the top ten carry 10%. Germline loops: CDR1 MNHEY, CDR2 SMNVEV (reference sequence). CDR3 length: 13 amino acids. V dropped 3 bases and J dropped 1 base, with 6 bases sitting between them. The receptor was derived from a woman between 65 and 79 years old with acute or convalescent COVID-19. The sample comprised peripheral blood. This rearrangement joins TRBV27 to TRBJ1-1; D remains unclear. The CDR3 here is CASSFIENTEAFF. The CDR3, as DNA: TGTGCCAGCAGTTTCATAGAGAACACTGAAGCTTTCTTT.